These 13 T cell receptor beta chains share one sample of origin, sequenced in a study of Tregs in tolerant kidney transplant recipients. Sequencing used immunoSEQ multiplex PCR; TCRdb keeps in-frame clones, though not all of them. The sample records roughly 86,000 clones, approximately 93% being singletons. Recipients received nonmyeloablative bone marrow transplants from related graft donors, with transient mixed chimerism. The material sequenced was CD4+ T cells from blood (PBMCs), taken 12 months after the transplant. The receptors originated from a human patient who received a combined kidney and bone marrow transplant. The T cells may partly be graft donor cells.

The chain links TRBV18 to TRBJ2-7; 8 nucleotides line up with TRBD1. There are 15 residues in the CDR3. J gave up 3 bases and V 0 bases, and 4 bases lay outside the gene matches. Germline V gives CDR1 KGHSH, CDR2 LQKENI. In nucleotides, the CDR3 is TGTGCCAGCTCACCACCGTTTGGACAGGGCTACGAGCAGTACTTC. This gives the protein CASSPPFGQGYEQYF.

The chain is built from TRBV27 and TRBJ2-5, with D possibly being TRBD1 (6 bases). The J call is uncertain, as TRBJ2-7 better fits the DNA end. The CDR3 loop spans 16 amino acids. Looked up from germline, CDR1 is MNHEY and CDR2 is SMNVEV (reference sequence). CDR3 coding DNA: TGTGCCAGCACTCGGGACAAGGGTGGGAATTCCTACGAGCAGTACTTC. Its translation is CASTRDKGGNSYEQYF.

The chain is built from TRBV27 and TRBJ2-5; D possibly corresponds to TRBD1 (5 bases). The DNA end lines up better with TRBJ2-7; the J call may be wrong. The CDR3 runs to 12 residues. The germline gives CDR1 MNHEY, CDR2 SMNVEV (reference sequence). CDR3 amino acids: CASSPRGFEQYF. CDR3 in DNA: TGTGCCAGCAGCCCTAGGGGTTTCGAGCAGTACTTC.

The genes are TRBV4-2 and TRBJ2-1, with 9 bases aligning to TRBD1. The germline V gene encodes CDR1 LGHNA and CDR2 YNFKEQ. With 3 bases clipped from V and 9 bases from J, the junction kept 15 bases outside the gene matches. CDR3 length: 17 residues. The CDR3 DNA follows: TGTGCCAGCAGCCACGCCGGGACAGGGTATGGCAAGAGTGAGCAGTTCTTC. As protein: CASSHAGTGYGKSEQFF.

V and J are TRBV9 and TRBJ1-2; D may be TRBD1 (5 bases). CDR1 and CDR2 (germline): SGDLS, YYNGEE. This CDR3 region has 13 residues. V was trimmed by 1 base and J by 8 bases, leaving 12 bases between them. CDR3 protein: CASSVTREGGYTF. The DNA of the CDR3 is TGTGCCAGCAGCGTAACCAGGGAGGGCGGCTACACCTTC.

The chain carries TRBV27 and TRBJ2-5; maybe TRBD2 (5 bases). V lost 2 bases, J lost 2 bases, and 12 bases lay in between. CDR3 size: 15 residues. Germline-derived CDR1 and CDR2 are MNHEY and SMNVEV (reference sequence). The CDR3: CASSLLARPQETQYF. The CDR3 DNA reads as TGTGCCAGCAGTTTACTAGCCCGCCCTCAAGAGACCCAGTACTTC.

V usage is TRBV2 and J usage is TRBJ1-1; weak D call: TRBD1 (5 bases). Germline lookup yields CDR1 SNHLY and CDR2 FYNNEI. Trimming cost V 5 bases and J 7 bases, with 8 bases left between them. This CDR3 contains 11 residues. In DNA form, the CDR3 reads TGTGCCAGCAGTTACGACAGTGAAGCTTTCTTT. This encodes CASSYDSEAFF.

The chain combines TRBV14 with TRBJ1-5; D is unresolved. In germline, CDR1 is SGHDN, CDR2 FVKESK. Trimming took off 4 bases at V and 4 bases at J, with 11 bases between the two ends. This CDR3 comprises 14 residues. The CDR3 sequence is CASSLSGGNQPQHF. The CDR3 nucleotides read TGTGCCAGCAGCCTTTCGGGTGGTAATCAGCCCCAGCATTTT.

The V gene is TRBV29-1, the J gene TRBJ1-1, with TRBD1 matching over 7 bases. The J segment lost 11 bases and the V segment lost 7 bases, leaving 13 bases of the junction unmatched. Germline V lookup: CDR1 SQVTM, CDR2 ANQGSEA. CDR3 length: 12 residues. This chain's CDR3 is CSALEGARRAFF. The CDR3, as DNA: TGCAGCGCCTTGGAGGGGGCGCGGAGGGCTTTCTTT. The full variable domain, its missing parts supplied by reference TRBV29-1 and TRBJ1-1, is SAVISQKPSRDICQRGTSLTIQCQVDSQVTMMFWYRQQPGQSLTLIATANQGSEATYESGFVIDKFPISRPNLTFSTLTVSNMSPEDSSIYLCSALEGARRAFFGQGTRLTVV.

DNA of the CDR3: TGCGCCAGCAGCCAAGAGCGGTTCACAGATACGCAGTATTTT. Translated, it gives CASSQERFTDTQYF. The V gene is TRBV4-3, the J gene TRBJ2-3; D unresolved. The V end lost 0 bases, the J end lost 2 bases, and 6 bases lay between the germline ends. In germline, CDR1 is LGHNA, CDR2 YSLEER. The length of the CDR3 is 14 residues.

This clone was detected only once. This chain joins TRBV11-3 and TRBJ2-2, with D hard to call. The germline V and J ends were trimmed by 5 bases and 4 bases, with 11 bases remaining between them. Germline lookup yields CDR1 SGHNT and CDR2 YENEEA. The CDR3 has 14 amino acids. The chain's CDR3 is CASSLGRLTGELFF. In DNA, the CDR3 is TGTGCCAGCAGCCTAGGCCGACTCACCGGGGAGCTGTTTTTT.

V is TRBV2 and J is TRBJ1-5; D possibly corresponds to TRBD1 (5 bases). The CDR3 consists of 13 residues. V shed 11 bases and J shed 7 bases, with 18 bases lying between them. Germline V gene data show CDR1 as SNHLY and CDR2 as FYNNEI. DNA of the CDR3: TGTGCCGGAGGGACGTCGGGGAGCCAGCCCCAGCATTTT. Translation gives CAGGTSGSQPQHF.

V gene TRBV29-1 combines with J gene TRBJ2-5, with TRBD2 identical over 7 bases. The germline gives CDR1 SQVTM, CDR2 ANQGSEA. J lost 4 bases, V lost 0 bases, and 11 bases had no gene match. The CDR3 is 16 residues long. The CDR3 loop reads CSVEDRGGVGPETQYF. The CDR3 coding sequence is TGCAGCGTTGAAGATCGCGGGGGTGTCGGCCCAGAGACCCAGTACTTC.